The present T cell receptor (beta chain) was sequenced within a study of T cell responses to AZD1222 COVID-19 vaccine. Background on the study: Pooling covered second doses at about 4 or about 12 weeks. Overall study results and limits: Without day 14 samples, only post-peak T cell repertoires were studied. AZD1222 recipients seropositive at baseline numbered only 5 to 7.

Germline-derived CDR1 and CDR2 are SGHDT and YYEEEE. V shed 5 bases and J shed 0 bases, with 11 bases lying between them. The CDR3 is 14 amino acids. Assay: immunoSEQ multiplex PCR; the TCRdb copy retains only in-frame clones and omits some. The table lists roughly 100,000 clones, almost 85% of them singletons. As for this clone: The antigen remains unidentified.

This sample comprised peripheral blood, obtained on day 0 of AZD1222 vaccination. This chain uses TRBV5-6 with TRBJ1-2; a possible D gene is TRBD1 (5 bases). This TCR came from an adult in good health. The CDR3 bases are TGTGCCAGCAGACAGGTAGGAGCTAACTATGGCTACACCTTC. This sequence encodes CASRQVGANYGYTF.